The 24 T cell receptor beta chains in this list originate from one sample, sequenced in a study of response to subunit inactivated influenza vaccine. MiXCR was run by TCRdb on the RT-PCR reads, yielding one entry per CDR3 protein. The sample carries over 800,000 distinct CDR3 sequences, 21% recorded once. The material sequenced was PBMCs from blood, taken roughly 5 days after vaccination. Every receptor here comes from a man aged 50 to 60 who received an inactivated influenza vaccine.

In this sample, this clonotype turned up many times. The genes are TRBV4-2 and TRBJ2-6; D is perhaps TRBD2 (5 bases). This CDR3 contains 15 residues. The V gene's germline CDR1 is LGHNA and CDR2 YNFKEQ. Trimming took off 0 bases at V and 5 bases at J, with 8 bases between the two ends. The CDR3 DNA reads TGTGCCAGCAGCCAAGAGCTAGCTAGGGCCAACGTCCTGACTTTC. It translates to CASSQELARANVLTF.

This clonotype was counted at least ten times. The chain uses TRBV12-3 or TRBV12-4 and TRBJ1-2, with D possibly being TRBD1 (6 bases). The CDR3 is 14 amino acids. Deletions cut 4 bases from V and 8 bases from J, with 17 bases between. CDR3 loop: CASSSTTGFRGYTF. The CDR3 DNA sequence: TGTGCCAGCAGTTCGACCACAGGGTTCAGGGGCTACACCTTC.

This clonotype was counted many times. The V gene is TRBV20-1, the J gene TRBJ2-7; 9 nucleotides line up with TRBD1. CDR3 length equals 14 residues. V shed 5 bases and J 5 bases; nucleotides not matched to a gene: 10. The germline gives CDR1 DFQATT, CDR2 SNEGSKA (reference sequence). CDR3 loop: CSAPRDRALDEQYF. CDR3 DNA sequence: TGCAGTGCTCCCCGGGACAGGGCTCTCGACGAGCAGTACTTC.

This clonotype was recorded a few times. The chain carries TRBV7-9 and TRBJ2-1; D is ambiguous. Germline V gene sequence: CDR1 SEHNR, CDR2 FQNEAQ (reference sequence). With 1 base removed from V and 9 bases from J, the gap between germline ends came to 7 bases. The CDR3 has 12 residues. As DNA, the CDR3 is TGTGCCAGCAGCTTAGGGGGTTTTGAGCAGTTCTTC. Translation gives CASSLGGFEQFF.

V is TRBV6-1 and J is TRBJ1-5; the D is unclear. V lost 1 base, J lost 7 bases, and 8 bases lay in between. In germline, CDR1 is MNHNS, CDR2 SASEGT. This CDR3 is built from 13 residues. CDR3 DNA sequence: TGTGCCAGCAGTGAAGGCCCAGCACAGCCCCAGCATTTT. Translation: CASSEGPAQPQHF.

A few counts support this clonotype. The chain joins TRBV7-3 to TRBJ2-3, with D uncertain. The germline V gene has CDR1 SGHTA and CDR2 FQGTGA. The CDR3 spans 13 residues. Trimming cost V 2 bases and J 6 bases, with 9 bases left between them. The CDR3 nucleotides read TGTGCCAGCAGCTTATGGTCCCACGATACGCAGTATTTT. Its protein product is CASSLWSHDTQYF.

The table lists this clonotype with a few counts. CDR3 coding DNA: TGCAGTGCTGAAGACGGGGTGACGGCAAGATACGAGCAGTACTTC. It is translated as CSAEDGVTARYEQYF. This chain connects TRBV20-1 to TRBJ2-7, with D maybe TRBD2 (5 bases). Trimming took off 5 bases at V and 4 bases at J, with 21 bases between the two ends. Germline V gives CDR1 DFQATT, CDR2 SNEGSKA (reference sequence). The CDR3 loop spans 15 amino acids.

This chain connects TRBV5-5 to TRBJ2-5; D gene ambiguous. The CDR3 contains 14 residues. Germline V gives CDR1 SGHKS, CDR2 YYEKEE (reference sequence). The V gene lost 5 bases and the J gene lost 1 base, with 12 bases spanning the gap. The CDR3 region is CASREQITQETQYF. CDR3 sequence (DNA): TGTGCCAGCAGGGAACAGATAACCCAAGAGACCCAGTACTTC.

This clonotype has only a few counts. CDR3 amino acids: CASGYRDLETQYF. CDR3 nucleotides: TGTGCCAGCGGATACAGGGACTTGGAGACCCAGTACTTC. The V gene is TRBV6-5, the J gene TRBJ2-5; either TRBD1 or TRBD2 may supply D (6 bases each). Germline CDR1 MNHEY, CDR2 SVGAGI. V shed 8 bases and J shed 5 bases, with 15 bases lying between them. The CDR3 consists of 13 residues.

This clonotype was counted a few times. V and J are TRBV30 and TRBJ2-7, with 15 bases aligning to TRBD2. Germline V gene data show CDR1 as GTSNPN and CDR2 as SVGIG (reference sequence). With V trimmed by 3 bases and J by 6 bases, 6 bases remained unmatched. The CDR3 has 15 residues. The CDR3 DNA reads as TGTGCCTGGAGCACGGGACTAGCGGGAGGAACCGAGCAGTACTTC. Encoded protein: CAWSTGLAGGTEQYF.

This clonotype was seen only a few times. The V call is TRBV7-2, the J call TRBJ2-5, with D unclear. The CDR3 totals 13 residues. Per germline, CDR1 SGHTA and CDR2 FQGNSA. V lost 0 bases, J lost 5 bases, and 7 bases lay in between. CDR3 bases: TGTGCCAGCAGCTTAGCAGGGTTCGAGACCCAGTACTTC. Its translation: CASSLAGFETQYF.

The chain uses TRBV7-9 and TRBJ2-7, with TRBD2 matching 8 bases. The CDR3 spans 13 residues. Germline trimming cut 5 bases from V and 5 bases from J; bases unmatched to any gene: 5. CDR1 is SEHNR and CDR2 is FQNEAQ in the germline V gene (reference sequence). Here the CDR3 reads CASSLSGSHEQYF. CDR3 nucleotides: TGTGCCAGCAGCCTCAGCGGGAGCCACGAGCAGTACTTC.

This chain joins TRBV5-1 and TRBJ2-1, with 7 bases aligning to TRBD2. Per the germline V gene, CDR1 is SGHRS and CDR2 is YFSETQ. The CDR3 loop spans 15 amino acids. With 4 bases clipped from V and 10 bases from J, the junction kept 14 bases outside the gene matches. CDR3 in amino acids: CASSPVAAGQGEQFF. For the CDR3, the DNA is TGCGCCAGCAGCCCAGTAGCAGCGGGGCAAGGGGAGCAGTTCTTC.

This clonotype has only a few counts. The chain couples TRBV29-1 to TRBJ2-1; the match to TRBD2 covers 12 bases. V was pared by 2 bases and J by 4 bases, with 0 bases of the junction left unmatched. CDR1 and CDR2 from the germline V gene are SQVTM and ANQGSEA. This CDR3 is built from 14 residues. The CDR3, as DNA: TGCAGCGTTGAACTAGCGGGAGGGTACAATGAGCAGTTCTTC. Translated: CSVELAGGYNEQFF.

This clonotype was seen a few times. This sequence joins TRBV20-1 and TRBJ1-5; TRBD1 agrees at 8 bases. The CDR3 extends over 14 amino acids. The germline V gene has CDR1 DFQATT and CDR2 SNEGSKA (reference sequence). V was pared by 6 bases and J by 1 base, with 5 bases of the junction left unmatched. The CDR3: CSAMQGASNQPQHF. The CDR3 DNA follows: TGCAGTGCGATGCAGGGGGCCAGCAATCAGCCCCAGCATTTT.

V is TRBV5-1 and J is TRBJ1-1, with 10 bases matching TRBD1. The V gene's germline CDR1 is SGHRS and CDR2 YFSETQ. The CDR3 runs to 15 residues. The V segment lost 4 bases and the J segment 1 base; nucleotides outside the gene matches: 4. In DNA form, the CDR3 reads TGCGCCAGCAGCCATCGGACAGGGGGGAACACTGAAGCTTTCTTT. This encodes CASSHRTGGNTEAFF.

The gene calls are TRBV4-2 and TRBJ2-7; D might be TRBD1 or TRBD2, each matching 6 bases. This CDR3 is 15 amino acids long. Germline assignment: CDR1 LGHNA and CDR2 YNFKEQ. Trimming took off 5 bases at V and 2 bases at J, with 16 bases between the two ends. CDR3 bases: TGTGCCAGCAGCAAAAACGGGGGCGGTGCCTACGAGCAGTACTTC. Translated, it gives CASSKNGGGAYEQYF.

The table lists this clonotype with a few counts. V and J are TRBV5-5 and TRBJ2-1; 8 bases map to TRBD2. The CDR3 is made up of 14 amino acids. The V gene's germline CDR1 is SGHKS and CDR2 YYEKEE (reference sequence). The V and J ends lost 5 bases and 5 bases, in that order; junction bases with no gene match: 6. Here the CDR3 reads CASRGLAGHNEQFF. The DNA of the CDR3 is TGTGCCAGCAGAGGACTAGCCGGCCACAATGAGCAGTTCTTC.

This clonotype has just a few counts. V and J are TRBV12-3 or TRBV12-4 and TRBJ2-3; either TRBD1 or TRBD2 may supply D (5 bases each). The CDR3 totals 17 residues. Trimming shortened V by 3 bases and J by 1 base, and 17 bases separated the two germline ends. The CDR3 reads CASSFKSGPQGTDTQYF. DNA for the CDR3: TGTGCCAGCAGTTTCAAATCGGGACCCCAGGGCACAGATACGCAGTATTTT.

The V call is TRBV20-1, the J call TRBJ2-5; D may be TRBD1 (6 bases). V shed 6 bases and J shed 2 bases, with 16 bases lying between them. The CDR3 sequence is 14 residues long. From germline, CDR1 is DFQATT and CDR2 SNEGSKA (reference sequence). CDR3 region: CSALAPTGQETQYF. The DNA of the CDR3 is TGCAGTGCCCTAGCACCGACAGGACAAGAGACCCAGTACTTC.

This clonotype appeared a few times. This sequence joins TRBV10-3 and TRBJ2-7; D tentatively fits TRBD1 or TRBD2 (5 bases each). V lost 8 bases and J 1 base, leaving 6 bases between the germline ends. CDR1 and CDR2 (germline): ENHRY, SYGVKD. This CDR3 has 11 residues. In DNA form, the CDR3 reads TGTGCCATCGGGGGTTCCTACGAGCAGTACTTC. It is translated as CAIGGSYEQYF.

The gene calls are TRBV12-3 or TRBV12-4 and TRBJ1-5; the match to TRBD1 covers 8 bases. This CDR3 contains 15 residues. V was pared by 6 bases and J by 2 bases, with 6 bases of the junction left unmatched. CDR3 loop: CASSLTGAGNQPQHF. Here the CDR3 DNA reads TGTGCCAGCAGCCTGACAGGGGCTGGCAATCAGCCCCAGCATTTT.

This clonotype was counted between two and nine times. The V and J genes are TRBV15 and TRBJ2-1; D unclear. Trimming shortened V by 4 bases and J by 8 bases, and 21 bases separated the two germline ends. Germline assignment: CDR1 LNHNV and CDR2 YYDKDF (reference sequence). The CDR3 sequence is 16 residues long. The DNA of the CDR3 is TGTGCCACCAGCAAAGAAGGATCATTCTTAATAGATGAGCAGTTCTTC. This translates into CATSKEGSFLIDEQFF.

The chain has TRBV6-2 or TRBV6-3 and TRBJ1-5, with a tentative D call TRBD1 (5 bases). This CDR3 contains 16 residues. V was clipped by 7 bases and J by 0 bases, with 16 bases between them. Per the germline V gene, CDR1 is MNHEY and CDR2 is SVGEGT. The CDR3 DNA reads TGTGCCAGCACTCCCCTCTGGGGGGGTAGCAATCAGCCCCAGCATTTT. The encoded protein is CASTPLWGGSNQPQHF.